The 14 T cell receptor beta chains reported below all come from one sample, sequenced in a study of blood T cell repertoires in COVID-19. The protocol was immunoSEQ multiplex PCR, while the TCRdb copy is restricted to in-frame clones and leaves out a portion. The table has about 60,000 clones, 90% to 95% seen once. The material sequenced was peripheral blood. The receptors were gathered from a human donor in a cohort sampled during active COVID-19.

The chain joins TRBV4-3 to TRBJ2-3; 7 nucleotides align to TRBD2. Germline lookup yields CDR1 LGHNA and CDR2 YSLEER. The trim removed 4 bases at V and 0 bases at J, leaving 7 bases unmatched. This CDR3 is built from 16 residues. CDR3 sequence: CASSRERDPSTDTQYF. In DNA form, the CDR3 reads TGCGCCAGCAGCCGAGAGCGGGACCCCAGCACAGATACGCAGTATTTT.

The J gene is TRBJ2-1, the V gene TRBV11-3; 9 bases fit TRBD2. The V segment lost 1 base and the J segment 8 bases; nucleotides outside the gene matches: 9. Looked up from germline, CDR1 is SGHNT and CDR2 is YENEEA. The CDR3 runs to 16 residues. CDR3 in DNA: TGTGCCAGCAGCTTAGGGTCCCGCGGGGGGGCTCATGAGCAGTTCTTC. The encoded protein is CASSLGSRGGAHEQFF.

This chain links TRBV7-2 with TRBJ2-2; no clear D. Trimming took off 3 bases at V and 5 bases at J, with 4 bases between the two ends. The CDR3 is made up of 12 amino acids. The germline V gene encodes CDR1 SGHTA and CDR2 FQGNSA. Here the CDR3 DNA reads TGTGCCAGCAGCTTCACAACCGGGGAGCTGTTTTTT. Translation: CASSFTTGELFF.

V and J are TRBV15 and TRBJ2-1; 12 bases are shared with TRBD2. This CDR3 comprises 16 residues. V was pared by 2 bases and J by 8 bases, with 7 bases of the junction left unmatched. Looked up from germline, CDR1 is LNHNV and CDR2 is YYDKDF (reference sequence). CDR3 in amino acids: CATSRTTSGGRHEQFF. The CDR3 DNA reads TGTGCCACCAGCAGAACTACTAGCGGGGGGCGGCATGAGCAGTTCTTC.

The rearrangement links TRBV5-6 to TRBJ1-5; D is uncertain. V was pared by 0 bases and J by 6 bases, with 13 bases between. Germline V CDR1 and CDR2: SGHDT, YYEEEE. The CDR3 contains 15 residues. DNA for the CDR3: TGTGCCAGCAGCTTGGCCGGAGGGCCAATTCAGCCCCAGCATTTT. Translated: CASSLAGGPIQPQHF.

The V and J genes are TRBV6-6 and TRBJ1-3; D unclear. V was pared by 4 bases and J by 0 bases, with 10 bases between. CDR3 length equals 15 residues. Germline loops: CDR1 MNHNY, CDR2 SVGAGI (reference sequence). For the CDR3, the DNA is TGTGCCAGCAGTTCCAGGTCCTCCTCTGGAAACACCATATATTTT. As protein: CASSSRSSSGNTIYF.

This clone turned up a few times. V and J are TRBV5-6 and TRBJ2-7; TRBD1 is a possible D gene (5 bases). With 2 bases removed from V and 2 bases from J, the gap between germline ends came to 14 bases. This CDR3 spans 15 amino acids. The germline V gene encodes CDR1 SGHDT and CDR2 YYEEEE. CDR3: CASSFWGYKPYEQYF. The CDR3 coding sequence is TGTGCCAGCAGCTTCTGGGGCTACAAGCCCTACGAGCAGTACTTC.

The genes are TRBV12-5 and TRBJ2-5, with D possibly TRBD1 on 5 matching bases. Germline CDR1 is LGHNT and CDR2 is FRNRAP. The CDR3 is 13 amino acids. The V gene lost 7 bases and the J gene lost 5 bases, with 14 bases spanning the gap. CDR3 in amino acids: CASAITGTETQYF. The CDR3 coding sequence is TGTGCTAGTGCCATCACAGGTACGGAGACCCAGTACTTC.

The sample holds one count of this clone. The chain is built from TRBV4-2 and TRBJ2-7; 10 bases line up with TRBD2. V shed 5 bases and J 7 bases; nucleotides not matched to a gene: 14. CDR1 and CDR2 (germline): LGHNA, YNFKEQ. CDR3 size: 16 residues. The CDR3 DNA reads as TGTGCCAGCAGCTTATCTAGCGGGAGCACGCTGGGTGAGCAGTACTTC. Residues: CASSLSSGSTLGEQYF.

DNA of the CDR3: TGCAGCGTTGAAGGCGGGAGAAGGAGCAATGAGCAGTTCTTC. Translating gives CSVEGGRRSNEQFF. The rearrangement links TRBV29-1 to TRBJ2-1; 7 bases are shared with TRBD2. The CDR3 contains 14 residues. CDR1 is SQVTM and CDR2 is ANQGSEA in the germline V gene. After removal of 1 base from V and 6 bases from J, the junction contained 6 bases not matched to a gene.

The gene calls are TRBV7-6 and TRBJ2-1; 8 nucleotides align to TRBD2. The CDR3 length is 14 residues. V lost 3 bases, J lost 9 bases, and 7 bases stayed unmatched. In germline, CDR1 is SGHVS, CDR2 FNYEAQ. This chain's CDR3 is CASSFSGRRGEQFF. The CDR3 bases are TGTGCCAGCAGCTTCAGCGGGAGAAGAGGTGAGCAGTTCTTC.

This clone was observed a handful of times. The chain couples TRBV6-1 to TRBJ2-7; D is possibly TRBD1 (5 bases). Between the trimmed V and J ends, which lost 1 base and 4 bases, there was a span of 11 bases. This CDR3 has 14 amino acids. Germline lookup yields CDR1 MNHNS and CDR2 SASEGT. CDR3 nucleotides: TGTGCCAGCAGTGAAGTTGGACAATCTTACGAGCAGTACTTC. This sequence encodes CASSEVGQSYEQYF.

This chain links TRBV10-3 with TRBJ2-1; TRBD2 agrees at 10 bases. The CDR3 is 17 residues long. Germline CDR1 reads ENHRY; CDR2 reads SYGVKD. With 3 bases clipped from V and 4 bases from J, the junction kept 9 bases outside the gene matches. The CDR3 DNA reads TGTGCCATCAGTGATTCGGTTAGCGGGAGGTATTACAATGAGCAGTTCTTC. Protein product: CAISDSVSGRYYNEQFF.

This clone was recorded only once. The rearrangement joins TRBV6-5 to TRBJ2-5; TRBD2 matches at 14 bases. Germline CDR1 reads MNHEY; CDR2 reads SVGAGI. The CDR3 has 16 residues. Unmatched junction bases numbered 4, after V lost 4 bases and J lost 3 bases. Here the CDR3 DNA reads TGTGCCAGCAGTTGGGGGACTAGCGGGGGTAAAGAGACCCAGTACTTC. This translates into CASSWGTSGGKETQYF.